This entry concerns a single T cell receptor (beta chain). Antigen: not known. CDR3 size: 13 residues. CDR1 is KGHSH and CDR2 is LQKENI in the germline V gene. The V gene lost 3 bases and the J gene lost 7 bases, with 13 bases spanning the gap. TCRdb redid the calling of the RACE reads with MiXCR, one entry per CDR3 protein. In the table there are some 400,000 distinct CDR3 sequences, more than 4.5% of which are singletons. The sample belongs to a study of human T cells and chemical hapten exposure. Study-wide results and caveats: With DPC sensitization, TCRs exceeding 1 in 1000 frequency showed no change.

The sample's time point: patch test 1, 2 weeks after DPC sensitization. Noted treatment: therapeutic diphenylcyclopropenone sensitization with weekly scalp DPC. Sample donors consisted of patients with alopecia, aged 18 to 70 years, who were suitable for DPC. The chain links TRBV18 to TRBJ2-7, with D perhaps matching TRBD1 (6 bases). Sequenced material: whole blood, taken in connection with sensitization to the hapten diphenylcyclopropenone (DPC). The sequence was collected from a woman in her forties or fifties with alopecia areata. Some clones in this sample may be carry-over from other donors' samples. DNA of the CDR3: TGTGCCAGCTCACCCCAGGGGACGGGGGAGCAGTACTTC. Its translation: CASSPQGTGEQYF.